There are many counts of the clone carrying this T cell receptor beta chain. This sample was included in a study of T cells in Graves' hyperthyroidism and ophthalmopathy. TCR beta CDR3 region amplification was performed from RNA transcripts. HTBI primers were the set used in a first-round RT-PCR of the TCR CDR3. TCRdb fed the multiplex PCR reads into MiXCR, producing one record per CDR3 protein. This table has about 500,000 distinct CDR3 sequences, approximately 15% appearing once. Those patients with uncontrolled infection, other autoimmune disease, pregnancy or lactation were excluded. Sequenced material: blood. The sequence was collected from a woman in her late teens or twenties with Graves' hyperthyroidism.

For the CDR3, the DNA is TGTGCCAGCAGCCCGGACATGTATAATTCACCCCTCCACTTT. Encoded protein: CASSPDMYNSPLHF. The rearrangement uses TRBV9 and TRBJ1-6, with D possibly being TRBD1 (5 bases). The CDR3 covers 14 residues. V was shortened by 4 bases and J by 4 bases, with 9 bases between the two germline ends. The V gene's germline CDR1 is SGDLS and CDR2 YYNGEE.